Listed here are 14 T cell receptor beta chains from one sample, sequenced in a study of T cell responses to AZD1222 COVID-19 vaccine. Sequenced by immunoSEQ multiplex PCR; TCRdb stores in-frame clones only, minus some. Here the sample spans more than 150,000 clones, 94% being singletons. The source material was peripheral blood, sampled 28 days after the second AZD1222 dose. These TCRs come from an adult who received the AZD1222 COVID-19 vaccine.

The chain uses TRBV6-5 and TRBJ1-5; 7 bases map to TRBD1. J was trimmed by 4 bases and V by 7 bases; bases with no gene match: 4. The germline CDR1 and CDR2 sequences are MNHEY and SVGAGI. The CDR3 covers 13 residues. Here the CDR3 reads CASTPQGNQPQHF. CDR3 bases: TGTGCCAGCACCCCACAGGGGAATCAGCCCCAGCATTTT.

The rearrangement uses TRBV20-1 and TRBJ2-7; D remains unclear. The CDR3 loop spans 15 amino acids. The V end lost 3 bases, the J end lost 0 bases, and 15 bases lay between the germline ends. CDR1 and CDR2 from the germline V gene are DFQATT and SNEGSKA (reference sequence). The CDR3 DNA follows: TGCAGTGCTAGTAACGGATTGAGAAGCTCCTACGAGCAGTACTTC. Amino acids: CSASNGLRSSYEQYF.

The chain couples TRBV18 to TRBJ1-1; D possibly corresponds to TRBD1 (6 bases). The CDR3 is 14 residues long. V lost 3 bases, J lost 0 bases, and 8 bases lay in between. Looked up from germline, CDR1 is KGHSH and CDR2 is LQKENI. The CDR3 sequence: CASSPGDMNTEAFF. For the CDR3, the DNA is TGTGCCAGCTCACCCGGGGACATGAACACTGAAGCTTTCTTT.

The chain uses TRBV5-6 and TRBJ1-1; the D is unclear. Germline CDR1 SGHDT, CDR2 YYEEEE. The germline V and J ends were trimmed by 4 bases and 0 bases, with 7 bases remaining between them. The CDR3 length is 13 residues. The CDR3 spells CASSLSMNTEAFF. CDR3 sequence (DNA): TGTGCCAGCAGCCTTTCCATGAACACTGAAGCTTTCTTT.

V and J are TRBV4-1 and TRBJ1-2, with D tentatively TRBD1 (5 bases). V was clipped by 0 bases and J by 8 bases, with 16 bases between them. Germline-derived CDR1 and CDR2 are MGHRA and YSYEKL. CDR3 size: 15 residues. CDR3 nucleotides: TGCGCCAGCAGCCAAGATACGGGGCTCCCTCGGGGCTACACCTTC. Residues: CASSQDTGLPRGYTF.

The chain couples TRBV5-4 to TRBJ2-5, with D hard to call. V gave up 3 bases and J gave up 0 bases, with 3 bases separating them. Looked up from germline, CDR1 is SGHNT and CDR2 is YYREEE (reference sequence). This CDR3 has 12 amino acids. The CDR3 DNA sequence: TGTGCCAGCAGCTCGTACCAAGAGACCCAGTACTTC. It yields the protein CASSSYQETQYF.

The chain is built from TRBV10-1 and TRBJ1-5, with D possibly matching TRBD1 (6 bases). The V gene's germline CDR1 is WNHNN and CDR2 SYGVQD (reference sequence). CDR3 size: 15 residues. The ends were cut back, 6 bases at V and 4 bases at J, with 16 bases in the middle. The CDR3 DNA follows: TGCGCCAGCAGGAGACCAAGGGGGAGGAATCAGCCCCAGCATTTT. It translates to CASRRPRGRNQPQHF.

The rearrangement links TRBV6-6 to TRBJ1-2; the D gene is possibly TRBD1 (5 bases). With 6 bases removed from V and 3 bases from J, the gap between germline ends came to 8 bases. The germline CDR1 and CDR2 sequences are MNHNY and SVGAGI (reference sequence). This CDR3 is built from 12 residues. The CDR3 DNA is TGTGCCAGCAGGACAGAGGACTATGGCTACACCTTC. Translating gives CASRTEDYGYTF.

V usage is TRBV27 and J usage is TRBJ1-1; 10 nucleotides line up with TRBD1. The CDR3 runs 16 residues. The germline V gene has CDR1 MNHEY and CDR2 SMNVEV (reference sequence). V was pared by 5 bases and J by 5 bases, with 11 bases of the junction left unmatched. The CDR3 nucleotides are TGTGCCAGCAGTCCGCGACAGGGGGCATTAAGGACTGAAGCTTTCTTT. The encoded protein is CASSPRQGALRTEAFF.

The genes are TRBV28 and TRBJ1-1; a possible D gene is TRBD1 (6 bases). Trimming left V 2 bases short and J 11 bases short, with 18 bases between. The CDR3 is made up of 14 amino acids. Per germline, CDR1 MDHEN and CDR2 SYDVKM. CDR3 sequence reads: CASSLLTTGIRAFF. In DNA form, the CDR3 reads TGTGCCAGCAGTTTACTGACCACAGGGATTAGGGCTTTCTTT.

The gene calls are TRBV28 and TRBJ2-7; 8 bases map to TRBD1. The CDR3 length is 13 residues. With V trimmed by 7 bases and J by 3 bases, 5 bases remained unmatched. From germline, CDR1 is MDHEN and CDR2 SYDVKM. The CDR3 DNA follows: TGTGCCAGCACCTTCGGACAGGGCTACGAGCAGTACTTC. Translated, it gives CASTFGQGYEQYF.

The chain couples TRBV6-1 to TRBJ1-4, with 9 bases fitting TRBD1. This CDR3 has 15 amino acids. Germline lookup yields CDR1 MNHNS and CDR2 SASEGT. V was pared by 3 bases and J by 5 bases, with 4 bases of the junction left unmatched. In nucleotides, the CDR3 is TGTGCCAGCAGTGAGACCGGGACAGGGAATGAAAAACTGTTTTTT. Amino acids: CASSETGTGNEKLFF.

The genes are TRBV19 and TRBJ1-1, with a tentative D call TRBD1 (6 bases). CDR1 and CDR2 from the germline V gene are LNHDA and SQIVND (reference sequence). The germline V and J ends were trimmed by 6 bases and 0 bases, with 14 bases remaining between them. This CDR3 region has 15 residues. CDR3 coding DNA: TGTGCCAGTAGACGGGCGGGGGGCCTGAACACTGAAGCTTTCTTT. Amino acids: CASRRAGGLNTEAFF.

CDR3 region: CASSFTETGPSYEQYF. As DNA, the CDR3 is TGTGCCAGCAGCTTCACAGAGACAGGGCCCTCCTACGAGCAGTACTTC. The J gene is TRBJ2-7, the V gene TRBV7-2; 7 bases align to TRBD1. Unmatched junction bases numbered 8, after V lost 3 bases and J lost 0 bases. From germline, CDR1 is SGHTA and CDR2 FQGNSA. The CDR3 loop spans 16 amino acids.